One sample yielded the 19 T cell receptor beta chains listed below, sequenced in a study of T cells in Graves' hyperthyroidism and ophthalmopathy. RNA transcripts were the template for amplifying TCR beta CDR3 regions. TCR CDR3 regions were first amplified by RT-PCR with HTBI primers. MiXCR, applied by TCRdb to the multiplex PCR reads, yields one record per CDR3 protein. This table has 90,000 to 120,000 distinct CDR3 sequences, approximately 15% appearing once. Source material: blood. The receptors were gathered from a woman in her forties or fifties with Graves' hyperthyroidism.

This clonotype was counted at least ten times. The chain is built from TRBV30 and TRBJ2-1, with D maybe TRBD2 (5 bases). The CDR3 runs to 14 residues. Trimming cost V 1 base and J 2 bases, with 9 bases left between them. Germline values: CDR1 GTSNPN, CDR2 SVGIG (reference sequence). CDR3 region: CAWSEVGAYNEQFF. The CDR3 coding sequence is TGTGCCTGGAGTGAGGTGGGAGCCTACAATGAGCAGTTCTTC.

This clonotype was recorded at least ten times. V gene TRBV12-3 or TRBV12-4 combines with J gene TRBJ2-6, with D unresolved. This CDR3 is 16 amino acids long. V was clipped by 3 bases and J by 0 bases, with 9 bases between them. The DNA of the CDR3 is TGTGCCAGCAGTTTCAGTAGGGCCTCTGGGGCCAACGTCCTGACTTTC. Translation: CASSFSRASGANVLTF.

This chain connects TRBV28 to TRBJ2-2; D gene unclear. The germline CDR1 and CDR2 sequences are MDHEN and SYDVKM. Trimming removed 3 bases at V and 4 bases at J, with 6 bases between. The CDR3 covers 13 residues. The CDR3 DNA reads as TGTGCCAGCAGTTTTCCCGGCACCGGGGAGCTGTTTTTT. This codes for CASSFPGTGELFF.

This clonotype was seen repeatedly, ten times or more. The genes are TRBV7-2 and TRBJ2-2; D unresolved. Trimming removed 2 bases from V and 4 bases from J, with 8 bases in between. The germline V gene has CDR1 SGHTA and CDR2 FQGNSA. This CDR3 contains 14 residues. As DNA, the CDR3 is TGTGCCAGCAGCTTACGACTTCCCACCGGGGAGCTGTTTTTT. Its translation is CASSLRLPTGELFF.

CDR3 residues: CSAPGTGTGGTRQQFF. As DNA, the CDR3 is TGCAGTGCCCCCGGGACCGGGACAGGGGGGACTAGACAGCAGTTCTTC. The chain couples TRBV20-1 to TRBJ2-1; TRBD1 agrees at 11 bases. The J segment lost 11 bases and the V segment lost 6 bases, leaving 18 bases of the junction unmatched. The CDR3 has 16 residues. Germline-derived CDR1 and CDR2 are DFQATT and SNEGSKA (reference sequence).

This clonotype has ten or more counts. The genes are TRBV20-1 and TRBJ2-3, with unresolved D. Trimming shortened V by 0 bases and J by 0 bases, and 7 bases separated the two germline ends. This CDR3 spans 14 amino acids. Germline V lookup: CDR1 DFQATT, CDR2 SNEGSKA (reference sequence). The CDR3 is CSARDPASTDTQYF. The CDR3 nucleotides are TGCAGTGCTAGAGATCCGGCTAGCACAGATACGCAGTATTTT.

This clonotype came up many times. V is TRBV29-1 and J is TRBJ1-4; TRBD1 matches at 8 bases. Per germline, CDR1 SQVTM and CDR2 ANQGSEA. This CDR3 has 14 amino acids. V was clipped by 6 bases and J by 2 bases; unmatched bases: 5. CDR3 residues: CSVKQGATNEKLFF. CDR3 sequence (DNA): TGCAGCGTGAAGCAGGGGGCGACTAATGAAAAACTGTTTTTT.

Many counts were recorded for this clonotype. This chain uses TRBV5-1 with TRBJ1-3, with no clear D. With 0 bases removed from V and 0 bases from J, the gap between germline ends came to 4 bases. In germline, CDR1 is SGHRS, CDR2 YFSETQ. The CDR3 contains 14 residues. The CDR3 region has the DNA TGCGCCAGCAGCTTGGACCCCTCTGGAAACACCATATATTTT. As protein: CASSLDPSGNTIYF.

In this sample, this clonotype turned up many times. The chain recombines TRBV30 with TRBJ2-7; TRBD2 matches at 12 bases. Germline V gives CDR1 GTSNPN, CDR2 SVGIG (reference sequence). With 2 bases clipped from V and 0 bases from J, the junction kept 8 bases outside the gene matches. This CDR3 is 17 amino acids long. DNA of the CDR3: TGTGCCTGGAGTCGATGGACTAGCGGGATCTTCTCCTACGAGCAGTACTTC. It codes for CAWSRWTSGIFSYEQYF.

Comment on this clonotype: A much larger clone is a single base away; this may be a read error. The V call is TRBV20-1, the J call TRBJ2-2, with 8 bases fitting TRBD1. The CDR3 length is 15 residues. CDR1 DFQATT and CDR2 SNEGSKA come from the germline V gene (reference sequence). CDR3 DNA: TGCAGTGCTATGCGGAGGACAGGGAGCACCGGGGGGCTGTTTTTT. Translated, it gives CSAMRRTGSTGGLFF.

This clonotype has at least ten counts. The chain carries TRBV5-1 and TRBJ2-1, with 11 bases aligning to TRBD2. The CDR3 has 16 residues. The V and J ends lost 4 bases and 8 bases, in that order; junction bases with no gene match: 11. Germline V lookup: CDR1 SGHRS, CDR2 YFSETQ. In DNA, the CDR3 is TGCGCCAGCAGCAGGAGCCTAGCGGGAGGAGGTCATGAGCAGTTCTTC. Residues: CASSRSLAGGGHEQFF.

In this sample, this clonotype turned up many times. The rearrangement links TRBV11-3 to TRBJ2-1; 8 bases map to TRBD2. Germline lookup yields CDR1 SGHNT and CDR2 YENEEA. Unmatched junction bases numbered 12, after V lost 1 base and J lost 4 bases. CDR3 size: 18 residues. CDR3 in DNA: TGTGCCAGCAGCTTAGGCCCCGGGAGGGGGGGCTCTTACAATGAGCAGTTCTTC. Amino acid sequence: CASSLGPGRGGSYNEQFF.

In its sample, this clonotype was seen many times. The chain joins TRBV29-1 to TRBJ2-3, with 7 bases fitting TRBD2. Germline-derived CDR1 and CDR2 are SQVTM and ANQGSEA. The V and J ends lost 4 bases and 2 bases, in that order; junction bases with no gene match: 9. This CDR3 is 15 amino acids long. The CDR3 is CSVARSSGSTDTQYF. The CDR3 nucleotides are TGCAGCGTTGCCCGGAGTAGCGGGTCCACAGATACGCAGTATTTT.

This clonotype was seen many times. The V and J genes are TRBV6-1 and TRBJ1-4, with 7 bases fitting TRBD1. Germline lookup yields CDR1 MNHNS and CDR2 SASEGT. The CDR3 covers 14 residues. J was trimmed by 6 bases and V by 2 bases; bases with no gene match: 3. CDR3 nucleotides: TGTGCCAGCAGTGAAAAGGGGGCGGATGAAAAACTGTTTTTT. This sequence encodes CASSEKGADEKLFF.

This clonotype was seen at least ten times. The chain links TRBV20-1 to TRBJ1-6; TRBD1 aligns across 8 bases. Germline V CDR1 and CDR2: DFQATT, SNEGSKA (reference sequence). With V trimmed by 3 bases and J by 0 bases, 10 bases remained unmatched. This CDR3 contains 18 residues. The CDR3 sequence is CSASDRGVRGSYNSPLHF. The CDR3 bases are TGCAGTGCTAGTGACAGGGGCGTCCGGGGCTCCTATAATTCACCCCTCCACTTT.

The V and J genes are TRBV28 and TRBJ2-2, with 7 bases fitting TRBD1. J gave up 0 bases and V 2 bases, and 6 bases lay outside the gene matches. Germline V lookup: CDR1 MDHEN, CDR2 SYDVKM. The CDR3 consists of 17 residues. CDR3 coding DNA: TGTGCCAGCAGTTTACTTGGTCAGGGGGCGAACACCGGGGAGCTGTTTTTT. It translates to CASSLLGQGANTGELFF.

There are many counts of this clonotype. The V call is TRBV28, the J call TRBJ1-5, with D unclear. Between the trimmed V and J ends, which lost 5 bases and 8 bases, there was a span of 7 bases. The CDR3 is 11 amino acids. In germline, CDR1 is MDHEN, CDR2 SYDVKM. CDR3 in amino acids: CASSRVKPQHF. The CDR3 DNA reads as TGTGCCAGCAGTCGGGTGAAGCCCCAGCATTTT. Full variable domain (rest looked up from reference TRBV28 and TRBJ1-5): DVKVTQSSRYLVKRTGEKVFLECVQDMDHENMFWYRQDPGLGLRLIYFSYDVKMKEKGDIPEGYSVSREKKERFSLILESASTNQTSMYLCASSRVKPQHFGDGTRLSIL.

The table lists this clonotype with many counts. The gene calls are TRBV2 and TRBJ2-1; 10 bases are shared with TRBD2. CDR3 length: 15 residues. CDR1 is SNHLY and CDR2 is FYNNEI in the germline V gene. The V gene end was trimmed by 6 bases and the J gene end by 2 bases; junction bases not matched to a gene: 4. The CDR3 is CASSLLAGTYNEQFF. The CDR3 DNA follows: TGTGCCAGCAGCCTACTAGCGGGAACCTACAATGAGCAGTTCTTC.

This clonotype was found many times. The chain is built from TRBV4-1 and TRBJ1-2; TRBD1 matches at 10 bases. Unmatched junction bases numbered 1, after V lost 3 bases and J lost 3 bases. This CDR3 region has 14 residues. CDR1 is MGHRA and CDR2 is YSYEKL in the germline V gene. The CDR3: CASSHGQGDYGYTF. CDR3 nucleotide sequence: TGCGCCAGCAGCCACGGACAGGGGGACTATGGCTACACCTTC.